This TCR beta chain came from a study of CD8+CD57+ T cells in acquired aplastic anemia. Profiling of TCR beta VDJ combinations and CDR3 sequences used genomic DNA as template. TCRdb analysed the reads with MiXCR anew, one entry per CDR3 protein. Here the sample spans hundreds of thousands of distinct CDR3 sequences, 55% to 70% being singletons. The germline gives CDR1 LNHNV, CDR2 YYDKDF (reference sequence). V dropped 1 base and J dropped 0; count of bases not matched to a gene: 2. The CDR3 has 16 residues. The chain couples TRBV15 to TRBJ2-2; TRBD1 matches 7 bases. Input material: sorted CD4+, CD8+, or CD8+CD57+ T cells (not recorded which) from PBMCs. The receptor's source is a human donor in good health, serving as a control. CDR3 nucleotide sequence: TGTGCCACCAGCAGAGGACAGGGTTCGAACACCGGGGAGCTGTTTTTT. It codes for CATSRGQGSNTGELFF.